A few counts support the clone carrying this T cell receptor (beta chain). Libraries were prepared by immunoSEQ multiplex PCR; TCRdb keeps only in-frame clonotypes and omits some of them. Of approximately 20,000 clones in the sample, approximately 87% were seen once. This sample was included in a study of untreated major depressive disorder. V was cut by 6 bases and J by 1 base, with 6 bases left in between. Germline lookup yields CDR1 SQVTM and CDR2 ANQGSEA. The length of the CDR3 is 11 residues. The sample consisted of CD4+ T cells from PBMCs. This clonotype was obtained from a woman in her twenties or thirties in good health. The chain couples TRBV29-1 to TRBJ2-5; D is unclear. The CDR3 spells CSVNVQETQYF. CDR3 bases: TGCAGCGTGAATGTCCAAGAGACCCAGTACTTC.